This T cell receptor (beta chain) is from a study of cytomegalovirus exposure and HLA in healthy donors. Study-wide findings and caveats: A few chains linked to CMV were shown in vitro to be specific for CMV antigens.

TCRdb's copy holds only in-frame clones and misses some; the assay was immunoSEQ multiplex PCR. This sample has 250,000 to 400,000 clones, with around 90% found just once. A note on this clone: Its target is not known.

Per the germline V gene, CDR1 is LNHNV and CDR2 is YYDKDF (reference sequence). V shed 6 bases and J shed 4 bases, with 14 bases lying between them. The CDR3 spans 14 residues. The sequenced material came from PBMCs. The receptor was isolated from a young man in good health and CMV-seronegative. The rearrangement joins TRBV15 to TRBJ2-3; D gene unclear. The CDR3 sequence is CATRPSFPADTQYF. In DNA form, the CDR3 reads TGTGCCACCAGGCCTTCATTTCCGGCAGATACGCAGTATTTT.